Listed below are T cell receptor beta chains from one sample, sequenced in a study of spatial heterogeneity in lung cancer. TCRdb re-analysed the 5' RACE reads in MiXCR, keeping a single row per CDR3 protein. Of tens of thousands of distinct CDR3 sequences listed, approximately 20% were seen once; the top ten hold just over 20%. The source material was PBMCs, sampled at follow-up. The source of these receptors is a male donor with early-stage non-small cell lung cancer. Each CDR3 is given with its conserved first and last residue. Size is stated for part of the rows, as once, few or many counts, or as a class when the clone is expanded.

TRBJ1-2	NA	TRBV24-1	CATSDSPYGYTF
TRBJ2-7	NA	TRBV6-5	CASSSPGQGAIHEQYF
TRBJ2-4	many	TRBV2	CASSERIAKNIQYF
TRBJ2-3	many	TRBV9	CASSVSAGAITDTQYF
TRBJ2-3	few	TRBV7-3	CASSPIGGTTDTQYF
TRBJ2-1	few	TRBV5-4	CASSPGAKRGVAGVINEQFF
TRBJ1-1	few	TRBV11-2	CASSPRTGTEAFF
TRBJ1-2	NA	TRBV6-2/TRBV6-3	CASSWGQTPGGYTF
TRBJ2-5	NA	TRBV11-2	CASSHDREETQYF
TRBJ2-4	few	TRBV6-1	CASSEDTTHLAKNIQYF
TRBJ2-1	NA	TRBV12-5	CASGCPRHHNEQFF
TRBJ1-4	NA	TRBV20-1	CSAVSGTGPEKLFF
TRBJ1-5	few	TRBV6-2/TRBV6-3	CASSYFGNREQPQHF
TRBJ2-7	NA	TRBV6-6	CASSYSGDKEQYF
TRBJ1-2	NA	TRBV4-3	CASSQDPPRAQGYGYTF
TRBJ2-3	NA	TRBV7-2	CASTQHGGSTDTQYF
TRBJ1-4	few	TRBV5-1	CASSQTGLEKLFF
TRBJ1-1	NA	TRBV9	CASSVGPGTEGTEAFF
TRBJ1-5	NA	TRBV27	CASSLHSASNQPQHF